The text below deals with one T cell receptor beta chain. The data originate from a study of blood T cell repertoires in COVID-19. Study in general: T cells, B-cell-depleted T cells, or PBMCs provided the cDNA or gDNA that served as material.

The CDR3 extends over 13 amino acids. The germline V gene has CDR1 LGHDT and CDR2 YNNKEL (reference sequence). V lost 4 bases and J lost 7, with 13 bases in between. The method was immunoSEQ multiplex PCR; TCRdb's version includes in-frame clones alone and lacks a portion of them. The table shows roughly 87,000 clones, with 86% occurring only once. The sequence came from a human donor in a cohort sampled during active COVID-19. The V gene is TRBV3-1 (or the pseudogene TRBV3-2), the J gene TRBJ1-2; no definite D call. Material for sequencing was peripheral blood. CDR3 residues: CASSPIDLSGYTF. CDR3 bases: TGTGCCAGCAGCCCCATCGATTTGAGTGGCTACACCTTC.